Listed below are T cell receptor beta chains from one sample, sequenced in a study of CD4 T cells in relation to SARS-CoV-2 and coronaviruses. The data were produced by immunoSEQ multiplex PCR, yet TCRdb's version contains in-frame clones alone and is incomplete. The sample yields about 18,000 clones, approximately 75% seen once. These receptors lack a known antigen. The sequenced sample was CD4+ T cells from PBMCs, cultured in vitro. The receptors come from a human donor in good health. Both conserved end residues are part of each CDR3. D genes are given only for firm matches. Some rows have no size entry. The others give once, few or many, or a class for an expanded clone.

>TRBD1|TRBV24-1|16|TRBJ1-5|-
CATSAAGQGGRQPQHF
TGTGCCACCAGTGCCGCGGGACAGGGGGGTAGACAGCCCCAGCATTTT
>-|TRBV12-3/TRBV12-4|10|TRBJ1-2|-
CASGNYGYTF
TGTGCCAGCGGAAACTACGGCTACACCTTC
>-|TRBV19|15|TRBJ2-5|-
CASNHFGGKQETQYF
TGTGCCAGTAATCATTTTGGCGGGAAACAAGAGACCCAGTACTTC
>TRBD1|TRBV5-6|15|TRBJ2-7|-
CASSSGQGRPYEQYF
TGTGCCAGCAGTTCCGGACAGGGTCGCCCCTACGAGCAGTACTTC
>TRBD2|TRBV27|14|TRBJ2-2|-
CASKAGEETGELFF
TGTGCCAGCAAGGCGGGAGAAGAAACCGGGGAGCTGTTTTTT
>-|TRBV20-1|13|TRBJ2-2|-
CSASPRGTGELFF
TGCAGTGCTAGTCCCCGGGGCACCGGGGAGCTGTTTTTT
>-|TRBV6-5|15|TRBJ1-5|-
CASSFTWTSDQPQHF
TGTGCCAGCAGTTTTACATGGACGTCCGACCAGCCCCAGCATTTT
>-|TRBV5-1|16|TRBJ2-5|-
CASSLRGMGPGETQYF
TGCGCCAGCAGCTTACGGGGAATGGGTCCCGGGGAGACCCAGTACTTC
>-|TRBV19|15|TRBJ1-5|-
CASSFGHLLNQPQHF
TGTGCCAGTAGCTTCGGGCACCTTCTCAATCAGCCCCAGCATTTT
>TRBD1|TRBV2|18|TRBJ2-7|few
CASSRLGQGFAGDYEQYF
TGTGCCAGCAGTCGTTTGGGACAGGGTTTCGCGGGAGACTACGAGCAGTACTTC
>-|TRBV9|15|TRBJ1-5|-
CASSVGWEGNQPQHF
TGTGCCAGCAGCGTAGGGTGGGAGGGCAATCAGCCCCAGCATTTT
>-|TRBV7-8|15|TRBJ1-2|-
CASSPRAAAFYGYTF
TGTGCCAGCAGTCCTCGGGCCGCCGCCTTCTATGGCTACACCTTC
>TRBD2|TRBV5-4|14|TRBJ2-1|-
CASTASGRITEQFF
TGTGCCAGCACGGCTAGCGGGAGAATAACTGAGCAGTTCTTC
>-|TRBV15|17|TRBJ2-7|-
CATSRDRAGSWAYEQYF
TGTGCCACCAGCAGAGATAGGGCGGGGTCTTGGGCCTACGAGCAGTACTTC
>-|TRBV12-1|17|TRBJ1-5|-
CASPGSQGFIGNQPQHF
TGTGCCAGCCCCGGGTCTCAGGGGTTTATAGGCAATCAGCCCCAGCATTTT
>-|TRBV7-3|13|TRBJ2-1|-
CASSSAPAGEQFF
TGTGCCAGCAGCTCAGCCCCAGCAGGTGAGCAGTTCTTC
>TRBD1|TRBV25-1|13|TRBJ1-1|few
CASSDTGDTEAFF
TGTGCCAGCAGTGACACAGGGGACACTGAAGCTTTCTTT
>-|TRBV28|14|TRBJ1-5|-
CASSGMGSGQPQHF
TGTGCCAGCAGTGGTATGGGGTCTGGTCAGCCCCAGCATTTT
>-|TRBV11-2|13|TRBJ2-7|-
CASSGQGSYEQYF
TGTGCCAGCAGCGGGCAGGGCTCCTACGAGCAGTACTTC
>-|TRBV30|11|TRBJ1-6|-
CAWSQPQGLHF
TGTGCCTGGAGTCAGCCCCAGGGGCTCCACTTT
>TRBD2|TRBV9|17|TRBJ2-1|-
CASSAPGTSGSYNEQFF
TGTGCCAGCAGCGCTCCCGGGACTAGCGGTTCTTACAATGAGCAGTTCTTC
>-|TRBV7-9|17|TRBJ2-7|-
CASSLDRSITSRHEQYF
TGTGCCAGCAGCTTAGACAGGAGTATCACTAGCAGACACGAGCAGTACTTC